Detailed here is one TCR beta chain. The germline CDR1 and CDR2 sequences are MNHNS and SASEGT. The CDR3 spans 14 residues. V was cut by 2 bases and J by 7 bases, with 14 bases left in between. TCRdb's table, derived via immunoSEQ multiplex PCR, lists solely in-frame clones and lacks some. The top ten hold approximately 10% of the sample, which has about 120,000 clones, 88% seen once. The source of the sample is a study of T cell responses to AZD1222 COVID-19 vaccine. This chain connects TRBV6-1 to TRBJ1-2; D may be TRBD1 (6 bases). The source material was peripheral blood, sampled on day 0 of AZD1222 vaccination. This receptor was obtained from an adult in good health. The CDR3 nucleotides are TGTGCCAGCAGTGAACCAGGGGCGGTTCCTGGCTACACCTTC. Translation: CASSEPGAVPGYTF.